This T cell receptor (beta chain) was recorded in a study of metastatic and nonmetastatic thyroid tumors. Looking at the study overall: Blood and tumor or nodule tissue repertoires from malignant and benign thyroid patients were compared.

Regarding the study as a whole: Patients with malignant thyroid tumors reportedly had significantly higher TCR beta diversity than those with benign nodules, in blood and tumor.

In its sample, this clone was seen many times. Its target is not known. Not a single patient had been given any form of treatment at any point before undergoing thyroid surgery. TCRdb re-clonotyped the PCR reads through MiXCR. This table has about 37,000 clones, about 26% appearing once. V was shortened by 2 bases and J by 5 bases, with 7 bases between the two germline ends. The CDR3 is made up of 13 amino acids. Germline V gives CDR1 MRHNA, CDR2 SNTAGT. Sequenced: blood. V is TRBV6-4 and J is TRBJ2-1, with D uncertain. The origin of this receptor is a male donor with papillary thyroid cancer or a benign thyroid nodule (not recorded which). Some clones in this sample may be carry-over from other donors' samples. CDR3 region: CASSDEEHNEQFF. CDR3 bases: TGTGCCAGCAGTGACGAAGAACACAATGAGCAGTTCTTC.